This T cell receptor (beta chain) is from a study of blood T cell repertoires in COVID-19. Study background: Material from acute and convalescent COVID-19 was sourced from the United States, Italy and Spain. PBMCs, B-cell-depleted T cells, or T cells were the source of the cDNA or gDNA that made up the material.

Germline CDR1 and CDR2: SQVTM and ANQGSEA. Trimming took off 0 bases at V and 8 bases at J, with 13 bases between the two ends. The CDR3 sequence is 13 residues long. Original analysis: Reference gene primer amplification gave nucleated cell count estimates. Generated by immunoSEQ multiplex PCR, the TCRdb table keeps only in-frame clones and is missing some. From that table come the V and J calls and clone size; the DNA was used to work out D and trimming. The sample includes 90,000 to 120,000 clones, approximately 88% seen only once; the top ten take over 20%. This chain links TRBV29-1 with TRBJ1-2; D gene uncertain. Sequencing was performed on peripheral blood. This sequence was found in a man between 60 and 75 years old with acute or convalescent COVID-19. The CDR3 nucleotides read TGCAGCGTTGAAGATCCGGCCTCTAGAGGCTACACCTTC. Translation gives CSVEDPASRGYTF.